This T cell receptor beta chain was captured in a study of T cells in localized non-small cell lung cancer. V lost 4 bases to trimming and J lost 4 bases, with 14 bases between them. The CDR3 is made up of 15 amino acids. Looked up from germline, CDR1 is SGHKS and CDR2 is YYEKEE (reference sequence). Some clones are missing from TCRdb's copy, which holds only in-frame ones; the method was immunoSEQ multiplex PCR. In the table there are some 28,000 clones, over 80% of which are singletons. This TCR was sampled from a male donor older than 55 with stage I lung adenocarcinoma. V and J are TRBV5-5 and TRBJ2-2; TRBD1 or TRBD2 may be the D gene (7 bases each). The sample here was peripheral blood, taken before any cancer treatment. This CDR3 is CASSQRDSPTGELFF. The CDR3 nucleotides read TGTGCCAGCAGCCAGCGGGACAGCCCCACCGGGGAGCTGTTTTTT.